Presented here are 29 T cell receptor beta chains from one specimen sequenced in a study of technical replicates of blood from a handful of donors. Clones were read by immunoSEQ multiplex PCR, and TCRdb kept only the in-frame ones, dropping some. The sample lists around 65,000 clones; 88% were seen once. Material: PBMCs. The origin of the receptors is a human donor in good health. Some clones in this sample may be carry-over from other donors' samples.

V is TRBV29-1 and J is TRBJ2-7; D possibly corresponds to TRBD1 (5 bases). The V gene's germline CDR1 is SQVTM and CDR2 ANQGSEA. This CDR3 comprises 13 residues. Trimming pared 6 bases from V and 3 bases from J, leaving 15 bases between. The CDR3 is CSVCAGQGYEQYF. Here the CDR3 DNA reads TGCAGCGTATGCGCCGGACAAGGCTACGAGCAGTACTTC.

The chain uses TRBV2 and TRBJ2-2, with 11 bases matching TRBD2. Germline CDR1 SNHLY, CDR2 FYNNEI. V lost 5 bases, J lost 6 bases, and 2 bases stayed unmatched. CDR3 length equals 14 residues. The CDR3 DNA reads TGTGCCAGCAGTCTAGCGGGGGGCCCCGGGGAGCTGTTTTTT. It encodes CASSLAGGPGELFF.

The chain links TRBV7-6 to TRBJ2-7; D might be TRBD1 (5 bases). The CDR3 spans 13 residues. The germline CDR1 and CDR2 sequences are SGHVS and FNYEAQ. Trimming removed 1 base at V and 6 bases at J, with 10 bases between. CDR3 loop: CASSLGQGREQYF. The CDR3, as DNA: TGTGCCAGCAGCTTAGGCCAGGGTCGCGAGCAGTACTTC.

The chain employs TRBV5-8 and TRBJ2-1; a weak D match, TRBD2 (6 bases). V was shortened by 4 bases and J by 10 bases, with 18 bases between the two germline ends. Germline V gene data show CDR1 as SGHTS and CDR2 as YDEGEE. CDR3 length equals 14 residues. DNA for the CDR3: TGTGCCAGCAGCCTAGGGACTCTTCGGGGGGAGCAGTTCTTC. It is translated as CASSLGTLRGEQFF.

V is TRBV6-6 and J is TRBJ2-1, with 8 bases matching TRBD2. CDR1 and CDR2 from the germline V gene are MNHNY and SVGAGI (reference sequence). The CDR3 extends over 16 amino acids. J gave up 6 bases and V 2 bases, and 9 bases lay outside the gene matches. The CDR3 region is CASSYPTGTRSNEQFF. The CDR3 DNA follows: TGTGCCAGCAGTTACCCGACCGGGACTAGGAGCAATGAGCAGTTCTTC.

The gene calls are TRBV5-1 and TRBJ2-3; TRBD2 might be the D (5 bases). CDR1 and CDR2 (germline): SGHRS, YFSETQ. This CDR3 comprises 14 residues. Trimming took off 4 bases at V and 6 bases at J, with 15 bases between the two ends. The CDR3 DNA is TGCGCCAGCAGCCCCGCCCCTCCGGGGGATACGCAGTATTTT. This encodes CASSPAPPGDTQYF.

The gene calls are TRBV19 and TRBJ1-2; 8 positions agree with TRBD1. V was clipped by 6 bases and J by 8 bases; unmatched bases: 11. The CDR3 covers 14 residues. Looked up from germline, CDR1 is LNHDA and CDR2 is SQIVND (reference sequence). The CDR3 DNA reads as TGTGCCAGTAGAGCGGACAGGGATTCGGGAGGCTACACCTTC. It codes for CASRADRDSGGYTF.

The CDR3 DNA is TGTGCCAGCAGTTTATCGGGACAGGCGTCTACCCCCACGTACGAGCAGTACTTC. The encoded protein is CASSLSGQASTPTYEQYF. The chain employs TRBV27 and TRBJ2-7, with 8 bases fitting TRBD1. The CDR3 is made up of 18 amino acids. V dropped 0 bases and J dropped 4; count of bases not matched to a gene: 14. CDR1 and CDR2 from the germline V gene are MNHEY and SMNVEV (reference sequence).

The rearrangement links TRBV4-3 to TRBJ1-3, with D uncertain. Germline V gives CDR1 LGHNA, CDR2 YSLEER. CDR3 length: 15 residues. V was cut by 5 bases and J by 4 bases, with 15 bases left in between. CDR3 residues: CASSSVKSGGNTIYF. CDR3 DNA: TGCGCCAGCAGCTCAGTAAAATCAGGAGGAAACACCATATATTTT.

The rearrangement links TRBV21-1 to TRBJ1-6; the table's D call of TRBD1 was not tested on the DNA. TRBV21-1 is reported as a pseudogene. The CDR3 length is 15 residues. This CDR3 reads CASWDREGYNSPLHF. For the CDR3, the DNA is TGTGCCAGCTGGGACAGGGAGGGATATAATTCACCCCTCCACTTT.

The chain employs TRBV6-5 and TRBJ1-1; D ambiguous. The V gene lost 6 bases and the J gene lost 0 bases, with 5 bases spanning the gap. The CDR3 sequence is 12 residues long. Germline V CDR1 and CDR2: MNHEY, SVGAGI. The CDR3 DNA sequence: TGTGCCAGCAGCGACATGAACACTGAAGCTTTCTTT. Its protein product is CASSDMNTEAFF.

The chain employs TRBV6-1 and TRBJ1-1; D gene unclear. Germline CDR1 reads MNHNS; CDR2 reads SASEGT. The CDR3 is 12 amino acids. The V end was cut by 1 base, the J end by 6 bases, with 6 bases between. Here the CDR3 DNA reads TGTGCCAGCAGTGAAGTTTCCGCTGAAGCTTTCTTT. This gives the protein CASSEVSAEAFF.

V gene TRBV19 combines with J gene TRBJ1-2; D not resolved. CDR3 size: 15 residues. Trimming shortened V by 0 bases and J by 3 bases, and 11 bases separated the two germline ends. The germline V gene has CDR1 LNHDA and CDR2 SQIVND (reference sequence). The chain's CDR3 is CASSIDLEGYYGYTF. In DNA form, the CDR3 reads TGTGCCAGTAGTATAGATCTGGAGGGATACTATGGCTACACCTTC.

The chain employs TRBV6-6 and TRBJ1-6, with 7 bases matching TRBD1. The J segment lost 8 bases and the V segment lost 5 bases, leaving 6 bases of the junction unmatched. This CDR3 is built from 14 residues. Looked up from germline, CDR1 is MNHNY and CDR2 is SVGAGI (reference sequence). The CDR3 DNA sequence: TGTGCCAGCAGTGACAGGGAAGGGTATTCACCCCTCCACTTT. Translated, it gives CASSDREGYSPLHF.

The chain has TRBV5-4 and TRBJ2-1; TRBD1 aligns across 10 bases. Germline trimming cut 4 bases from V and 14 bases from J; bases unmatched to any gene: 9. CDR3 size: 13 residues. The germline CDR1 and CDR2 sequences are SGHNT and YYREEE (reference sequence). The CDR3 protein is CASSHPSGTGEFF. For the CDR3, the DNA is TGTGCCAGCAGCCACCCATCCGGGACAGGGGAGTTCTTC.

This clone was detected a few times. The gene calls are TRBV9 and TRBJ1-4, with D possibly TRBD1 on 5 matching bases. This CDR3 is 19 amino acids long. The germline CDR1 and CDR2 sequences are SGDLS and YYNGEE. Trimming shortened V by 0 bases and J by 0 bases, and 18 bases separated the two germline ends. DNA of the CDR3: TGTGCCAGCAGCGTAGGTGTCCTGACAGAGAGTGCAACTAATGAAAAACTGTTTTTT. Its translation is CASSVGVLTESATNEKLFF.

The CDR3 reads CASSNREKETQYF. CDR3 DNA sequence: TGTGCCAGCAGCAACCGGGAGAAAGAGACCCAGTACTTC. This chain connects TRBV7-9 to TRBJ2-5; possibly TRBD2 for D (6 bases). The length of the CDR3 is 13 residues. Trimming removed 5 bases from V and 3 bases from J, with 10 bases in between. Germline V gene data show CDR1 as SEHNR and CDR2 as FQNEAQ (reference sequence).

The chain is built from TRBV29-1 and TRBJ1-1, with TRBD1 as a possible D gene (5 bases). The ends were cut back, 2 bases at V and 4 bases at J, with 8 bases in the middle. The germline CDR1 and CDR2 sequences are SQVTM and ANQGSEA. The CDR3 is made up of 12 amino acids. Here the CDR3 reads CSVEQGGTEAFF. The CDR3 nucleotides read TGCAGCGTTGAACAGGGAGGCACTGAAGCTTTCTTT.

This chain uses TRBV18 with TRBJ2-7; 7 bases fit TRBD2. The V gene's germline CDR1 is KGHSH and CDR2 LQKENI. The CDR3 length is 13 residues. V was pared by 3 bases and J by 5 bases, with 4 bases of the junction left unmatched. CDR3 DNA: TGTGCCAGCTCACCGGAGGCGGGAGACGAGCAGTACTTC. Amino acids: CASSPEAGDEQYF.

In this sample, this clone turned up a few times. The chain links TRBV2 to TRBJ1-3; the D gene is possibly TRBD1 (6 bases). This CDR3 is 13 amino acids long. The germline gives CDR1 SNHLY, CDR2 FYNNEI. The DNA of the CDR3 is TGTGGGGGGCGGCAAAGCTCTGGAAACACCATATATTTT. This encodes CGGRQSSGNTIYF.

The rearrangement joins TRBV7-3 to TRBJ2-5; 15 nucleotides agree with TRBD2. The CDR3 is 17 amino acids. Germline values: CDR1 SGHTA, CDR2 FQGTGA. V was pared by 1 base and J by 5 bases, with 5 bases of the junction left unmatched. CDR3 loop: CASSLMGLAGGTETQYF. The CDR3 DNA sequence: TGTGCCAGCAGCTTAATGGGACTAGCGGGAGGAACTGAGACCCAGTACTTC.

The V call is TRBV6-6, the J call TRBJ1-5; D is unresolved. V was pared by 0 bases and J by 6 bases, with 6 bases between. CDR1 and CDR2 from the germline V gene are MNHNY and SVGAGI (reference sequence). This CDR3 is 13 amino acids long. The CDR3 DNA reads as TGTGCCAGCAGTTACTCCAGAAGTCAGCCCCAGCATTTT. This gives the protein CASSYSRSQPQHF.

CDR3 nucleotides: TGTGCCAGCAGCCCCGCGGCCTCTAGTGAAAAACTGTTTTTT. This sequence encodes CASSPAASSEKLFF. The genes are TRBV4-2 and TRBJ1-4, with D unclear. The CDR3 covers 14 residues. CDR1 and CDR2 (germline): LGHNA, YNFKEQ. Trimming shortened V by 4 bases and J by 7 bases, and 13 bases separated the two germline ends.

The chain has TRBV29-1 and TRBJ1-2, with D possibly TRBD1 on 5 matching bases. This CDR3 region has 13 residues. Germline V CDR1 and CDR2: SQVTM, ANQGSEA. Trimming took off 7 bases at V and 1 base at J, with 13 bases between the two ends. In nucleotides, the CDR3 is TGCAGCGCAAGGACCCAGGGTAACTATGGCTACACCTTC. It codes for CSARTQGNYGYTF.

CDR3 loop: CASSYTRTGNTEAFF. CDR3 nucleotide sequence: TGTGCCAGCAGTTACACACGGACAGGGAACACTGAAGCTTTCTTT. The rearrangement links TRBV6-5 to TRBJ1-1; 7 bases map to TRBD1. V lost 2 bases to trimming and J lost 1 base; unmatched junction nucleotides: 4. The germline V gene encodes CDR1 MNHEY and CDR2 SVGAGI. The CDR3 covers 15 residues.

This clone was seen once. This chain uses TRBV5-1 with TRBJ2-3, with TRBD2 identical over 9 bases. Germline V gene lookup returns CDR1 SGHRS and CDR2 YFSETQ. This CDR3 is 15 amino acids long. Germline trimming cut 0 bases from V and 2 bases from J; bases unmatched to any gene: 1. The CDR3 spells CASSLGGLATDTQYF. In nucleotides, the CDR3 is TGCGCCAGCAGCTTGGGGGGACTAGCCACAGATACGCAGTATTTT. Based on the CDR3 plus reference TRBV5-1 and TRBJ2-3, the full variable domain is KAGVTQTPRYLIKTRGQQVTLSCSPISGHRSVSWYQQTPGQGLQFLFEYFSETQRNKGNFPGRFSGRQFSNSRSEMNVSTLELGDSALYLCASSLGGLATDTQYFGPGTRLTVL.

The chain links TRBV7-9 to TRBJ2-5, with D possibly being TRBD2 (7 bases). Trimming shortened V by 6 bases and J by 5 bases, and 13 bases separated the two germline ends. The CDR3 extends over 13 amino acids. Germline CDR1 SEHNR, CDR2 FQNEAQ (reference sequence). The CDR3 DNA reads as TGTGCCAGCAGGGCGGGGGCTGGGGAGACCCAGTACTTC. Translation gives CASRAGAGETQYF.

The J gene is TRBJ2-7, the V gene TRBV10-2, with D possibly matching TRBD1 (5 bases). Looked up from germline, CDR1 is WSHSY and CDR2 is SAAADI. Trimming shortened V by 4 bases and J by 1 base, and 8 bases separated the two germline ends. This CDR3 region has 13 residues. The CDR3 nucleotides read TGCGCCAGCAGTGCAGGGCAATCCTACGAGCAGTACTTC. Residues: CASSAGQSYEQYF.

The chain employs TRBV4-1 and TRBJ1-5; D gene uncertain. The germline V and J ends were trimmed by 5 bases and 6 bases, with 14 bases remaining between them. Per germline, CDR1 MGHRA and CDR2 YSYEKL. The CDR3 is 14 amino acids. CDR3 protein: CASSIRPTSQPQHF. CDR3 nucleotide sequence: TGCGCCAGCAGCATCCGCCCCACGAGTCAGCCCCAGCATTTT.